These 32 T cell receptor beta chains came from one sample sequenced in a study of T-cell reconstitution after alpha-beta-depleted transplantation in children. Preparation of the TCRbeta library was carried out with unique molecular identifiers. MiXCR was run by TCRdb on the PCR reads, yielding one entry per CDR3 protein. This table holds 580,000 or so distinct CDR3 sequences, about 21% found once. The sample was PBMCs, mostly from graft donor cells, taken 360 days after TCRalphabeta/CD19-depleted stem cell transplant. The source of these receptors is a boy in the first two years of life who had a stem cell transplant for acute myeloid leukemia, so the T cells may come from the graft donor.

This clonotype has ten or more counts. The chain is built from TRBV20-1 and TRBJ2-6; TRBD2 might be the D (6 bases). Germline V gene sequence: CDR1 DFQATT, CDR2 SNEGSKA (reference sequence). V lost 3 bases and J 1 base, leaving 10 bases between the germline ends. This CDR3 contains 15 residues. The CDR3 nucleotides are TGCAGTGCTAGGGGACTTATTTCTGGGGCCAACGTCCTGACTTTC. Translated: CSARGLISGANVLTF.

CDR3 DNA: TGTGCCAGCAAGCCCAGGGCAGCCTACGAGCAGTACTTC. This gives the protein CASKPRAAYEQYF. This sequence joins TRBV12-3 or TRBV12-4 and TRBJ2-7; perhaps TRBD1 as D (5 bases). V shed 7 bases and J shed 2 bases, with 12 bases lying between them. The CDR3 is 13 amino acids.

In regard to this clonotype: At one end, the junction sequence differs from germline, possibly due to a read error. V usage is TRBV5-1 and J usage is TRBJ1-2; TRBD1 aligns across 9 bases. Germline V gene sequence: CDR1 SGHRS, CDR2 YFSETQ. The CDR3 extends over 14 amino acids. Written as DNA, the CDR3 is TGCGCCAGCAGTTTGGGACAGGGCCGTTATGGCTACACCTTC. This gives the protein CASSLGQGRYGYTF.

The J gene is TRBJ1-4, the V gene TRBV4-3, with 10 bases lining up with TRBD1. V shed 3 bases and J 3 bases; nucleotides not matched to a gene: 4. The CDR3 runs 16 residues. Germline CDR1 reads LGHNA; CDR2 reads YSLEER. The CDR3 is CASSQLDRGPNEKLFF. CDR3 DNA: TGCGCCAGCAGCCAGCTCGACAGGGGGCCTAATGAAAAACTGTTTTTT.

This chain connects TRBV28 to TRBJ2-1; perhaps TRBD1 as D (6 bases). The length of the CDR3 is 15 residues. Germline lookup yields CDR1 MDHEN and CDR2 SYDVKM. V dropped 5 bases and J dropped 6 bases, with 17 bases sitting between them. The CDR3 region has the DNA TGTGCCAGCAGTGAACAGGGCCCGGCCTTCAATGAGCAGTTCTTC. It translates to CASSEQGPAFNEQFF.

In its sample, this clonotype was seen many times. V and J are TRBV5-1 and TRBJ1-1; 7 nucleotides line up with TRBD1. Losses at the gene ends were 3 bases for V and 4 bases for J; bases not matched to a gene: 6. Germline V CDR1 and CDR2: SGHRS, YFSETQ. The CDR3 runs to 14 residues. CDR3 nucleotide sequence: TGCGCCAGCAGCTCGCAGGGGGGAAGCACTGAAGCTTTCTTT. Translating it yields CASSSQGGSTEAFF.

The rearrangement links TRBV10-3 to TRBJ2-5; D possibly corresponds to TRBD2 (5 bases). The V end lost 6 bases, the J end lost 1 base, and 6 bases lay between the germline ends. The CDR3 loop spans 12 amino acids. Germline assignment: CDR1 ENHRY and CDR2 SYGVKD. The CDR3 reads CAIRAGQETQYF. Written as DNA, the CDR3 is TGTGCCATCAGGGCGGGCCAAGAGACCCAGTACTTC.

The V gene is TRBV27, the J gene TRBJ2-3, with 10 bases lining up with TRBD1. This CDR3 comprises 14 residues. Trimming cost V 5 bases and J 2 bases; bases outside gene matches: 1. Germline CDR1 reads MNHEY; CDR2 reads SMNVEV (reference sequence). CDR3 in DNA: TGTGCCAGCAGTGGACAGGGGGACACAGATACGCAGTATTTT. It yields the protein CASSGQGDTDTQYF.

This clonotype was picked up a small number of times. The V call is TRBV7-2, the J call TRBJ2-1, with TRBD1 identical over 9 bases. V was clipped by 0 bases and J by 4 bases; unmatched bases: 4. The CDR3 runs 16 residues. CDR1 and CDR2 from the germline V gene are SGHTA and FQGNSA. CDR3 DNA: TGTGCCAGCAGCTTAGCACCGACAGGGGGATACAATGAGCAGTTCTTC. It codes for CASSLAPTGGYNEQFF.

This clonotype was seen only a few times. The V call is TRBV6-5, the J call TRBJ2-3; D not certain. Germline CDR1 is MNHEY and CDR2 is SVGAGI. This CDR3 has 13 residues. V dropped 1 base and J dropped 6 bases, with 8 bases sitting between them. The CDR3, as DNA: TGTGCCAGCAGTTACTGGGCCAGTGATACGCAGTATTTT. Encoded protein: CASSYWASDTQYF.

This clonotype was recorded at least ten times. The DNA for the CDR3 is TGTGCCAGCCCCGAGACCGGGGAGCTGTTTTTT. Protein sequence: CASPETGELFF. This rearrangement joins TRBV6-2 or TRBV6-3 to TRBJ2-2; D gene unclear. Trimming pared 8 bases from V and 5 bases from J, leaving 6 bases between. The CDR3 is made up of 11 amino acids. Germline assignment: CDR1 MNHEY and CDR2 SVGEGT.

This clonotype showed up many times. The chain recombines TRBV29-1 with TRBJ2-1; no clear D. Germline V gene lookup returns CDR1 SQVTM and CDR2 ANQGSEA. This CDR3 comprises 14 residues. V lost 1 base, J lost 0 bases, and 7 bases lay in between. CDR3 coding DNA: TGCAGCGTTGAAGCGGCGAGCTCCTACAATGAGCAGTTCTTC. This encodes CSVEAASSYNEQFF.

This clonotype has a count of ten or more. The V call is TRBV7-9, the J call TRBJ2-4; D is undetermined. The germline V and J ends were trimmed by 5 bases and 1 base, with 12 bases remaining between them. There are 15 residues in the CDR3. Germline CDR1 and CDR2: SEHNR and FQNEAQ (reference sequence). The CDR3 sequence: CASSPSTRAKNIQYF. CDR3 nucleotide sequence: TGTGCCAGCAGCCCTTCCACTCGGGCCAAAAACATTCAGTACTTC.

There are many counts of this clonotype. The V gene is TRBV24-1, the J gene TRBJ2-1, with D hard to call. CDR1 KGHDR and CDR2 SFDVKD come from the germline V gene. Trimming took 6 bases from V and 6 from J, leaving 5 bases between them. This CDR3 is 11 amino acids long. The CDR3 DNA reads as TGTGCCACCAGTAGATTCAATGAGCAGTTCTTC. It encodes CATSRFNEQFF.

CDR3 DNA: TGTGCCAGCAGTGAACCCTATACCCTCTCCTACAATGAGCAGTTCTTC. It yields the protein CASSEPYTLSYNEQFF. The rearrangement joins TRBV25-1 to TRBJ2-1; D ambiguous. V lost 2 bases, J lost 0 bases, and 11 bases lay in between. Germline V gives CDR1 MGHDK, CDR2 SYGVNS. The CDR3 loop spans 16 amino acids.

The genes are TRBV27 and TRBJ2-4; D gene uncertain. Trimming cost V 1 base and J 1 base, with 8 bases left between them. There are 15 residues in the CDR3. Germline CDR1 reads MNHEY; CDR2 reads SMNVEV (reference sequence). The CDR3 region is CASSLWQDAKNIQYF. The CDR3 DNA reads TGTGCCAGCAGTTTATGGCAGGACGCCAAAAACATTCAGTACTTC.

The table lists this clonotype with many counts. This sequence joins TRBV4-1 and TRBJ2-3, with D perhaps TRBD2 (5 bases). The CDR3 extends over 16 amino acids. Trimming removed 0 bases from V and 2 bases from J, with 12 bases in between. Germline V gives CDR1 MGHRA, CDR2 YSYEKL. The CDR3 coding sequence is TGCGCCAGCAGCCAAGAAGGGAGCAGGTTCACAGATACGCAGTATTTT. It is translated as CASSQEGSRFTDTQYF.

This rearrangement joins TRBV12-3 or TRBV12-4 to TRBJ2-1; 7 nucleotides line up with TRBD1. V was clipped by 5 bases and J by 6 bases; unmatched bases: 4. The CDR3 length is 13 residues. The CDR3 region has the DNA TGTGCCAGCAGTCCTACAGGGGCCAATGAGCAGTTCTTC. It translates to CASSPTGANEQFF.

The rearrangement joins TRBV29-1 to TRBJ2-2; D perhaps matches TRBD2 (5 bases). CDR1 and CDR2 (germline): SQVTM, ANQGSEA. The CDR3 has 13 amino acids. Trimming removed 6 bases at V and 0 bases at J, with 8 bases between. The CDR3 protein is CSVLGANTGELFF. CDR3 DNA: TGCAGCGTCCTCGGGGCGAACACCGGGGAGCTGTTTTTT.

This clonotype was counted between two and nine times. This chain uses TRBV5-1 with TRBJ1-5; 9 bases line up with TRBD1. This CDR3 contains 17 residues. Losses at the gene ends were 0 bases for V and 2 bases for J; bases not matched to a gene: 6. Germline loops: CDR1 SGHRS, CDR2 YFSETQ. Here the CDR3 reads CASSLGTGALGNQPQHF. CDR3 coding DNA: TGCGCCAGCAGCTTGGGGACAGGGGCCTTGGGCAATCAGCCCCAGCATTTT.

The chain joins TRBV10-3 to TRBJ1-6, with unresolved D. The V end lost 6 bases, the J end lost 6 bases, and 18 bases lay between the germline ends. The CDR3 loop spans 16 amino acids. Per germline, CDR1 ENHRY and CDR2 SYGVKD. CDR3 region: CAISRKEGRGNSPLHF. CDR3 in DNA: TGTGCCATCAGCCGAAAAGAGGGTCGCGGTAATTCACCCCTCCACTTT.

This clonotype has only a few counts. This chain links TRBV5-5 with TRBJ2-7; possibly TRBD1 for D (6 bases). The CDR3 runs to 14 residues. Between the trimmed V and J ends, which lost 6 bases and 3 bases, there was a span of 16 bases. From germline, CDR1 is SGHKS and CDR2 YYEKEE (reference sequence). CDR3 nucleotide sequence: TGTGCCAGCAACTTTCAGACAGGAAGCTACGAGCAGTACTTC. It yields the protein CASNFQTGSYEQYF. Drawing the rest from reference TRBV5-5 and TRBJ2-7, the complete variable domain is DAGVTQSPTHLIKTRGQQVTLRCSPISGHKSVSWYQQVLGQGPQFIFQYYEKEERGRGNFPDRFSARQFPNYSSELNVNALLLGDSALYLCASNFQTGSYEQYFGPGTRLTVT.

The chain uses TRBV2 and TRBJ1-6; unclear D gene. The germline V gene has CDR1 SNHLY and CDR2 FYNNEI. V gave up 1 base and J gave up 14 bases, with 9 bases separating them. This CDR3 region has 12 residues. CDR3 region: CASSEVRLTLHF. DNA for the CDR3: TGTGCCAGCAGTGAAGTACGCCTAACCCTCCACTTT. The complete variable domain, with remaining parts taken from reference TRBV2 and TRBJ1-6, reads EPEVTQTPSHQVTQMGQEVILRCVPISNHLYFYWYRQILGQKVEFLVSFYNNEISEKSEIFDDQFSVERPDGSNFTLKIRSTKLEDSAMYFCASSEVRLTLHFGNGTRLTVT.

This rearrangement joins TRBV6-5 to TRBJ2-1, with D possibly being TRBD1 or TRBD2 (6 bases each). CDR3 length: 14 residues. Trimming left V 0 bases short and J 9 bases short, with 12 bases between. From germline, CDR1 is MNHEY and CDR2 SVGAGI. The CDR3 here is CASSYSGGLSEQFF. Written as DNA, the CDR3 is TGTGCCAGCAGTTACTCGGGGGGCCTCAGTGAGCAGTTCTTC.

This chain links TRBV28 with TRBJ2-1; unclear D gene. Deletions cut 3 bases from V and 15 bases from J, with 12 bases between. There are 11 residues in the CDR3. Germline CDR1 is MDHEN and CDR2 is SYDVKM. The CDR3 DNA reads as TGTGCCAGCAGTTTGAACAACCGAGGGTTCTTC. Protein product: CASSLNNRGFF.

At least ten counts were recorded for this clonotype. The V gene is TRBV5-1, the J gene TRBJ2-7; 12 nucleotides line up with TRBD2. From germline, CDR1 is SGHRS and CDR2 YFSETQ. The CDR3 sequence is 16 residues long. Germline trimming cut 5 bases from V and 6 bases from J; bases unmatched to any gene: 12. The chain's CDR3 is CASRPASGGAQFEQYF. For the CDR3, the DNA is TGCGCCAGCAGACCTGCTAGCGGGGGGGCGCAGTTCGAGCAGTACTTC.

This clonotype has just a few counts. For the CDR3, the DNA is TGTGCCTGGAGTCCAGGGTTACGCTACGAGCAGTACTTC. The encoded protein is CAWSPGLRYEQYF. The chain combines TRBV30 with TRBJ2-7, with D perhaps TRBD1 (5 bases). CDR1 and CDR2 from the germline V gene are GTSNPN and SVGIG (reference sequence). The ends were cut back, 2 bases at V and 3 bases at J, with 11 bases in the middle. The CDR3 consists of 13 residues.

The rearrangement uses TRBV28 and TRBJ1-1; TRBD1 is a possible D gene (6 bases). CDR3 length: 16 residues. With 3 bases removed from V and 4 bases from J, the gap between germline ends came to 18 bases. Germline CDR1 and CDR2: MDHEN and SYDVKM. The CDR3 nucleotides read TGTGCCAGCAGTTTTCCGGACAGCCACCGAGTCACTGAAGCTTTCTTT. It codes for CASSFPDSHRVTEAFF.

This rearrangement joins TRBV6-2 or TRBV6-3 to TRBJ2-1; D gene ambiguous. Germline CDR1 and CDR2: MNHEY and SVGEGT. Trimming removed 0 bases from V and 9 bases from J, with 6 bases in between. The CDR3 spans 12 residues. Here the CDR3 reads CASSYSGSEQFF. CDR3 DNA sequence: TGTGCCAGCAGTTACTCGGGCAGTGAGCAGTTCTTC.

This clonotype appeared a few times. The chain carries TRBV7-9 and TRBJ2-3, with D unresolved. The ends were cut back, 6 bases at V and 0 bases at J, with 4 bases in the middle. Germline CDR1 reads SEHNR; CDR2 reads FQNEAQ (reference sequence). This CDR3 comprises 12 residues. The CDR3 nucleotides are TGTGCCAGCAGGAACAGCACAGATACGCAGTATTTT. This codes for CASRNSTDTQYF. Using reference TRBV7-9 and TRBJ2-3 for the parts outside the CDR3, the full variable domain is DTGVSQNPRHKITKRGQNVTFRCDPISEHNRLYWYRQTLGQGPEFLTYFQNEAQLEKSRLLSDRFSAERPKGSFSTLEIQRTEQGDSAMYLCASRNSTDTQYFGPGTRLTVL.

The J gene is TRBJ2-7, the V gene TRBV20-1; no reliable D call. CDR1 and CDR2 (germline): DFQATT, SNEGSKA (reference sequence). The CDR3 runs to 11 residues. Trimming stripped 3 bases from V and 7 bases from J, with 10 bases between. DNA for the CDR3: TGCAGTGCTAGGACCCCCAGTGAGCAGTACGTC. This codes for CSARTPSEQYV.

This chain uses TRBV15 with TRBJ2-3; TRBD1 matches 9 bases. J lost 4 bases, V lost 3 bases, and 8 bases had no gene match. Germline CDR1 LNHNV, CDR2 YYDKDF (reference sequence). The CDR3 extends over 16 amino acids. The CDR3 spells CATSSIPGQGSDTQYF. CDR3 nucleotide sequence: TGTGCCACCAGCAGCATTCCGGGACAGGGATCAGATACGCAGTATTTT.